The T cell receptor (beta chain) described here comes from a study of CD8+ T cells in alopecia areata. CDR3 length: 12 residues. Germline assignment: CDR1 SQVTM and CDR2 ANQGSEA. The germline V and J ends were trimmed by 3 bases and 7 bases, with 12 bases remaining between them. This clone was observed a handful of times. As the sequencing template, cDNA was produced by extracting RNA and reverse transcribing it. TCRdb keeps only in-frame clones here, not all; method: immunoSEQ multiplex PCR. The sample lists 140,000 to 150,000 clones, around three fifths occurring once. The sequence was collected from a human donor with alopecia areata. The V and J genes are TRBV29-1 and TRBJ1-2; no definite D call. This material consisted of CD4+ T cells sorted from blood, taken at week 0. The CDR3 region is CSVERSGFGYTF. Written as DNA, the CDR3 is TGCAGCGTTGAGCGGTCGGGGTTTGGCTACACCTTC. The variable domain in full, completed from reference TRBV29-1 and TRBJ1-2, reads SAVISQKPSRDICQRGTSLTIQCQVDSQVTMMFWYRQQPGQSLTLIATANQGSEATYESGFVIDKFPISRPNLTFSTLTVSNMSPEDSSIYLCSVERSGFGYTFGSGTRLTVV.